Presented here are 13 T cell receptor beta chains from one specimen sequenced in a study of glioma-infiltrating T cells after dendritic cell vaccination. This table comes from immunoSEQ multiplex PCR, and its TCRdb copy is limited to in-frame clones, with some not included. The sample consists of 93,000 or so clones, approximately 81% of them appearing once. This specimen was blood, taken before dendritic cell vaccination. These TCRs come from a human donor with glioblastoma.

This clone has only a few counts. Here the CDR3 DNA reads TGCGCCAGCAGCTTTGGCACAGTTGGAAACACCATATATTTT. Its translation is CASSFGTVGNTIYF. The V and J genes are TRBV5-1 and TRBJ1-3; no clear D gene. Germline V lookup: CDR1 SGHRS, CDR2 YFSETQ. The CDR3 spans 14 residues. V lost 2 bases and J 3 bases, leaving 9 bases between the germline ends.

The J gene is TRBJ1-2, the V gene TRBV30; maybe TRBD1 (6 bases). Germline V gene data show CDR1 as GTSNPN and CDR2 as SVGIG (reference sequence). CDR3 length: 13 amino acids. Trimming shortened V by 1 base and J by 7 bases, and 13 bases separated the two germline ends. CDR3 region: CAWSAGGGSGYTF. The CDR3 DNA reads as TGTGCCTGGAGTGCGGGCGGGGGCAGTGGCTACACCTTC.

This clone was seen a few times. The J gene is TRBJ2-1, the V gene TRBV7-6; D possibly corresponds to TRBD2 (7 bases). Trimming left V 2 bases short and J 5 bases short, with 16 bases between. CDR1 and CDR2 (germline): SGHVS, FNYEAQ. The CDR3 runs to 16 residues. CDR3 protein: CASSLLGGGGNNEQFF. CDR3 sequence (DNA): TGTGCCAGCAGCTTACTAGGGGGGGGAGGCAACAATGAGCAGTTCTTC.

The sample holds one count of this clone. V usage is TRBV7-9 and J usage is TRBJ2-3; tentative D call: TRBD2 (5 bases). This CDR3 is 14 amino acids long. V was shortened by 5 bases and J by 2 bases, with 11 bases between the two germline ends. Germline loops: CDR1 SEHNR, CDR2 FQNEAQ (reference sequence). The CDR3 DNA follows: TGTGCCAGCAGCCGTCCGGGAATCACAGATACGCAGTATTTT. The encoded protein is CASSRPGITDTQYF.

The CDR3 is CAWSSGGETQYF. The CDR3 DNA follows: TGTGCCTGGAGTTCAGGGGGAGAGACCCAGTACTTC. The chain uses TRBV30 and TRBJ2-5, with TRBD1 identical over 7 bases. CDR1 is GTSNPN, CDR2 SVGIG, per germline (reference sequence). After removal of 2 bases from V and 4 bases from J, the junction contained 1 base not matched to a gene. The CDR3 runs 12 residues.

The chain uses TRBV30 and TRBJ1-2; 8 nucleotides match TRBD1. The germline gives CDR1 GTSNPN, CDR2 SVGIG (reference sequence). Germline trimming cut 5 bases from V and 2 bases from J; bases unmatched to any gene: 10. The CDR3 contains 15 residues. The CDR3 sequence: CAWGRTGRSNYGYTF. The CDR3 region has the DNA TGTGCCTGGGGCCGGACAGGGAGGTCGAACTATGGCTACACCTTC.

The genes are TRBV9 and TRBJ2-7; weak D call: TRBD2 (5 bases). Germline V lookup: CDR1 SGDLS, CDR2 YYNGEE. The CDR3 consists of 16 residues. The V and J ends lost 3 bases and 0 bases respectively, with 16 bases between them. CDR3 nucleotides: TGTGCCAGCAGCGCAGGTTGGGCCGGGGACTCCTACGAGCAGTACTTC. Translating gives CASSAGWAGDSYEQYF.

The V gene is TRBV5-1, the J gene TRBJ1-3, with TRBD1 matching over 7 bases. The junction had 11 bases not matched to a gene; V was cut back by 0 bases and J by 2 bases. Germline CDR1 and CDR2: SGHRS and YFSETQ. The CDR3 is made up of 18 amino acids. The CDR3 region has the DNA TGCGCCAGCAGCTTGGGAGGGTTTAACAGGGGCGCTGGAAACACCATATATTTT. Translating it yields CASSLGGFNRGAGNTIYF.

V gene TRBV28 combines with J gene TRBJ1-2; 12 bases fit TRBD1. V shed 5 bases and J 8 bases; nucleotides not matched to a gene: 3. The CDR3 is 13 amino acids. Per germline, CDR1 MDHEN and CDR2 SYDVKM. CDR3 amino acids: CASSGTGGYGYTF. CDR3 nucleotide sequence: TGTGCCAGCAGTGGGACAGGGGGCTACGGCTACACCTTC.

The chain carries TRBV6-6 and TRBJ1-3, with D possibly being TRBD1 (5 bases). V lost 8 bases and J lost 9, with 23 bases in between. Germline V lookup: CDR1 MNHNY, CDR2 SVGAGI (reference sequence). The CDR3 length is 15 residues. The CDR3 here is CASLKGLTTWGTIYF. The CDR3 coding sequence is TGTGCCAGCCTTAAGGGACTTACTACCTGGGGCACCATATATTTT.

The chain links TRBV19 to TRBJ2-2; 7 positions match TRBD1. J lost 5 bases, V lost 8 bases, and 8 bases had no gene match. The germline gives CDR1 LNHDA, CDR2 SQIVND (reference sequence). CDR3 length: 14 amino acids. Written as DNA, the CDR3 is TGTGCCAGTCGCCGGGACAGTAAAACCGGGGAGCTGTTTTTT. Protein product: CASRRDSKTGELFF.

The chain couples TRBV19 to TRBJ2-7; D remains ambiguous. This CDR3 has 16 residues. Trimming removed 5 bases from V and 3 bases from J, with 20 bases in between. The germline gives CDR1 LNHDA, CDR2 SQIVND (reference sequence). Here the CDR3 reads CASSGPKGGRFYEQYF. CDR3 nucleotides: TGTGCCAGTAGTGGGCCCAAAGGTGGCAGGTTCTACGAGCAGTACTTC.

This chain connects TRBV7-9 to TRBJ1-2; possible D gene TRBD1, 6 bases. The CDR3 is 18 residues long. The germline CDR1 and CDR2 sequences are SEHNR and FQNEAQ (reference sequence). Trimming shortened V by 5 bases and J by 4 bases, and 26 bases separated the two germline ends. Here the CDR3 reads CASSRSSGQGFRIYGYTF. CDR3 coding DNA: TGTGCCAGCAGCCGATCGTCGGGACAAGGGTTTCGAATCTATGGCTACACCTTC.